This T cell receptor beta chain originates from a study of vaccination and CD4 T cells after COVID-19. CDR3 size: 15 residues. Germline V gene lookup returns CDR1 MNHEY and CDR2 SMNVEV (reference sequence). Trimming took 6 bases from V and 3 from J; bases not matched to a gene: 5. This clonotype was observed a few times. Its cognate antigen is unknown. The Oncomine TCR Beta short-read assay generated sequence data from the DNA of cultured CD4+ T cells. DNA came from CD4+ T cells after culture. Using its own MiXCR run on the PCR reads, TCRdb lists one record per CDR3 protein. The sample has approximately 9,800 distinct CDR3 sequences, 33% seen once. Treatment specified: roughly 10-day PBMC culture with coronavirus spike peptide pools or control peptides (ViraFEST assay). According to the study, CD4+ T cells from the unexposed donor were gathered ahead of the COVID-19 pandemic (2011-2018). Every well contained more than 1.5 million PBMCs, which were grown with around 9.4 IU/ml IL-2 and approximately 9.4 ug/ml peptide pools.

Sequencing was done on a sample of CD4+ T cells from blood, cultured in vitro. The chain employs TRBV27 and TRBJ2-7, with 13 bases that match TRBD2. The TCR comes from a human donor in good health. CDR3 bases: TGTGCCAGCAGACGGACTAGCGGGGGAAGCTACGAGCAGTACTTC. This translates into CASRRTSGGSYEQYF.